This TCR beta chain was sequenced during a study of T cell changes during pregnancy in multiple sclerosis. The CDR3 runs to 14 residues. Trimming shortened V by 1 base and J by 5 bases, and 11 bases separated the two germline ends. Germline-derived CDR1 and CDR2 are MNHEY and SVGAGI. Some clones are missing from TCRdb's copy, which holds only in-frame ones; the method was immunoSEQ multiplex PCR. The sample lists 100,000 to 130,000 clones, just under 95% occurring once. The receptor's source is a female donor in good health, enrolled as a control in a pregnancy study. The material was peripheral blood, obtained in the third trimester of pregnancy. The rearrangement links TRBV6-5 to TRBJ1-1; D is possibly TRBD1 (5 bases). CDR3 nucleotide sequence: TGTGCCAGCAGTTACTGGACGGGGGGGACTGAAGCTTTCTTT. Encoded protein: CASSYWTGGTEAFF.